This TCR beta chain was found in a study of blood T cell repertoires in COVID-19. V lost 6 bases and J 1 base, leaving 18 bases between the germline ends. The CDR3 runs 16 residues. The germline gives CDR1 MDHEN, CDR2 SYDVKM. The table came from immunoSEQ multiplex PCR; TCRdb's copy has only in-frame clones and leaves some out. The sample yields fewer than 150,000 clones, 84% seen once. The receptor was isolated from a woman older than 75 in a cohort sampled during active or convalescent COVID-19. Sequences were obtained from peripheral blood. V is TRBV28 and J is TRBJ1-2, with D possibly TRBD1 on 6 matching bases. The CDR3 DNA reads TGTGCCAGCAGAGAAACAGGGACCCTTCGTAACTATGGCTACACCTTC. Its translation: CASRETGTLRNYGYTF.